Included here is one T cell receptor (beta chain) sequence, with context. Germline V gene sequence: CDR1 SGHVS, CDR2 FNYEAQ. The CDR3 runs 16 residues. The ends lost 5 bases at V and 2 bases at J; junction bases unmatched: 9. The sample belongs to a study of blood T cells in healthy people across ages. For the second PCR, which ran for roughly 7 to 11 cycles, a sample-barcoded 5' primer and a J-beta primer mix were used. Each CDR3 protein gets one entry after TCRdb re-called the 5' RACE reads with MiXCR. The repertoire holds about 780,000 distinct CDR3 sequences, with about a quarter as singletons. In addition, the sample was reused for a study of T cells of mothers and their children. That source notes: Three healthy Caucasian mothers gave samples, and so did their six children. For each mother, over 10 million TCR beta CDR3 reads were obtained, and for each child, a few million.

This chain joins TRBV7-6 and TRBJ1-3; TRBD1 matches 7 bases. Source material: blood. The clonotype was recovered from a boy between 5 and 17 years old in good health. This chain's CDR3 is CASSDPVQGAGNTIYF. CDR3 sequence (DNA): TGTGCCAGCAGCGATCCGGTGCAGGGGGCTGGAAACACCATATATTTT. The variable domain in full, with the rest retrieved from reference TRBV7-6 and TRBJ1-3, is GAGVSQSPRYKVTKRGQDVALRCDPISGHVSLYWYRQALGQGPEFLTYFNYEAQQDKSGLPNDRFSAERPEGSISTLTIQRTEQRDSAMYRCASSDPVQGAGNTIYFGEGSWLTVV.